The clone carrying this T cell receptor (beta chain) was seen only a few times. TCRdb analysed the 5' RACE reads with MiXCR anew, one entry per CDR3 protein. The table lists about 130,000 distinct CDR3 sequences, over 15% of them singletons. The V gene lost 6 bases and the J gene lost 4 bases, with 15 bases spanning the gap. CDR3 length: 14 amino acids. The data belong to a study of T-cell memory formation after mild COVID-19. The TCR originated in a man between 18 and 35 years old who had mild COVID-19 (a few samples of this study predate the infection). Cell type and time point are not known. The gene calls are TRBV12-3 or TRBV12-4 and TRBJ1-2; TRBD1 might be the D (5 bases). Source material: PBMCs or a T cell subset sorted from them (not recorded which). CDR3 in amino acids: CASSHPGEGYGYTF. CDR3 DNA sequence: TGTGCCAGCAGCCACCCGGGGGAGGGCTATGGCTACACCTTC.